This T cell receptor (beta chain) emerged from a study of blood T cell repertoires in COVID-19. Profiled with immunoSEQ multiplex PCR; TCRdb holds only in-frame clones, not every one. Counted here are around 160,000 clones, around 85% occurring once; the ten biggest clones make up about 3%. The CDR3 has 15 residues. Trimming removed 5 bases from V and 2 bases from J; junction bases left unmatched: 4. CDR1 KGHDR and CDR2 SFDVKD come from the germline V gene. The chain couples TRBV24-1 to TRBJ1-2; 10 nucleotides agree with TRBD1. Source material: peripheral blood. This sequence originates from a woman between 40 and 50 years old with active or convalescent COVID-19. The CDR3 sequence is CATSGGTGVNYGYTF. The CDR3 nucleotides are TGTGCCACCAGTGGAGGGACAGGGGTAAACTATGGCTACACCTTC.